This TCR beta chain came from a study of blood T cell repertoires in COVID-19. For the study at large: Sites across the United States, Italy and Spain contributed samples from acute and convalescent COVID-19.

Cohorts were based on clinical histories the participants reported. Donors in Cohort 3 who had recovered were those with two negative PCRs, healthcare professional clearance, or resolution of their symptoms. As originally analysed: Nucleated cell number was recorded as an estimate derived from reference gene primer amplification. TCRdb's table, derived via immunoSEQ multiplex PCR, lists solely in-frame clones and lacks some. The V and J calls and clone size are taken from that table; D and trimming were inferred from the DNA. The sample yields around 300,000 clones, about nine tenths seen once. This CDR3 is 16 amino acids long. V lost 0 bases and J lost 5, with 16 bases in between. Germline lookup yields CDR1 SGHRS and CDR2 YFSETQ.

This chain connects TRBV5-1 to TRBJ2-3, with D possibly being TRBD2 (6 bases). The clonotype comes from a woman aged 40 to 55 who had recovered from COVID-19. Sample: PBMCs or T cells enriched from blood (not recorded which). In DNA form, the CDR3 reads TGCGCCAGCAGCTTGGTAGCGACGCGGGGTGGAGATACGCAGTATTTT. Translated, it gives CASSLVATRGGDTQYF.